A selection of T cell receptor beta chains follows, all from one sample in a study of blood T cell repertoires in COVID-19. Data came from immunoSEQ multiplex PCR; TCRdb stores just in-frame clones and leaves some out. The sample contains some 190,000 clones, 80% to 90% of which appear only once. Specimen: peripheral blood. The receptors originated from a man aged 55-75 years with acute or convalescent COVID-19. CDR3s include the opening cysteine and the closing phenylalanine or tryptophan.

CDR3aa	v_gene	j_gene
CAGWPSQGNHEQYF	TRBV6-5	TRBJ2-7
CASLKNLAGRPKFGELFF	TRBV27	TRBJ2-2
CASSRTFGGLIYGYTF	TRBV3-1/TRBV3-2	TRBJ1-2
CASSLAPTGHGELFF	TRBV11-1	TRBJ2-2
CASSQSWNSPLHF	TRBV5-8	TRBJ1-6
CASSFPDRGHSGNTIYF	TRBV27	TRBJ1-3
CASSQESSANTGELFF	TRBV4-2	TRBJ2-2
CASSTQGYEQYF	TRBV11-1	TRBJ2-7
CASSRNPGLAGGPSNEQFF	TRBV7-3	TRBJ2-1
CASSLYTNNEQFF	TRBV14	TRBJ2-1
CAISGLHTDTQYF	TRBV10-3	TRBJ2-3
CASSSTPSKLFF	TRBV5-6	TRBJ1-4
CASSLESSQTDTQYF	TRBV5-1	TRBJ2-3
CASSPWTALPGELFF	TRBV5-1	TRBJ2-2
CASSRHPSGTTPGGEQFF	TRBV6-6	TRBJ2-1
CASSLQETQYF	TRBV5-1	TRBJ2-5
CASSVGQGISGNTIYF	TRBV6-6	TRBJ1-3
CASSAAGATGYTF	TRBV28	TRBJ1-2
CASRTGMFSYGYTF	TRBV6-5	TRBJ1-2
CASSRGRRETQYF	TRBV7-2	TRBJ2-5
CASSLDREGGEQFF	TRBV5-1	TRBJ2-1
CASSLQGAYEQYF	TRBV14	TRBJ2-7